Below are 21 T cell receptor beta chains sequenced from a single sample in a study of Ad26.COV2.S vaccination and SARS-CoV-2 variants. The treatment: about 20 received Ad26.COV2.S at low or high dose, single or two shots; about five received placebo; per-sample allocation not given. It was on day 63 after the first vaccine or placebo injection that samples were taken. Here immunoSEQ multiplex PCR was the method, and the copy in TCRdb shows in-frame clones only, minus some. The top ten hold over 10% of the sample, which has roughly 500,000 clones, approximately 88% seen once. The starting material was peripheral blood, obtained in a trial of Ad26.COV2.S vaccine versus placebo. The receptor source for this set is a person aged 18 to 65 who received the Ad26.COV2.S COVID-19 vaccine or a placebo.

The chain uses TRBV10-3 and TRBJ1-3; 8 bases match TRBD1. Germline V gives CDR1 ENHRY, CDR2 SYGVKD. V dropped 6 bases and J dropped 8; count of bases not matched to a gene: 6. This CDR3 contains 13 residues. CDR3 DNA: TGTGCCATCAGGTCGGACAGGGAGGACACCATATATTTT. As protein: CAIRSDREDTIYF.

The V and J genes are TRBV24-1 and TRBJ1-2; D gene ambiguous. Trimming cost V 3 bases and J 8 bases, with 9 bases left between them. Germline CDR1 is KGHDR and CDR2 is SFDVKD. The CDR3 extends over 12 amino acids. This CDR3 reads CATSDAGRGYTF. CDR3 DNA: TGTGCCACCAGTGATGCGGGCAGAGGCTACACCTTC.

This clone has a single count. The CDR3 DNA reads as TGTGCCAGCAGGAATGAATTAGCTAACTATGGCTACACCTTC. Its protein is CASRNELANYGYTF. The chain recombines TRBV28 with TRBJ1-2; D call uncertain. CDR3 length equals 14 residues. V was clipped by 6 bases and J by 0 bases, with 11 bases between them. Germline V gene lookup returns CDR1 MDHEN and CDR2 SYDVKM.

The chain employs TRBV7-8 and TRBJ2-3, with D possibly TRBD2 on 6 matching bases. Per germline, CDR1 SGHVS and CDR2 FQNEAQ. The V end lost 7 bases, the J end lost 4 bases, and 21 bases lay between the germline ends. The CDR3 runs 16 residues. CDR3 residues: CASTDVLSGLPDTQYF. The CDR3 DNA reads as TGTGCCAGCACCGACGTCTTAAGCGGGCTTCCAGATACGCAGTATTTT.

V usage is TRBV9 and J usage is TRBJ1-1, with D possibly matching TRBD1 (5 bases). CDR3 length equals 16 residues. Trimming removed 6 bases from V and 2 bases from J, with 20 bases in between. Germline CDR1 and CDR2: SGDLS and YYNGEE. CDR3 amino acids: CASTPLGTLFNTEAFF. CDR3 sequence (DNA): TGTGCCAGCACTCCTCTAGGGACCCTCTTTAACACTGAAGCTTTCTTT.

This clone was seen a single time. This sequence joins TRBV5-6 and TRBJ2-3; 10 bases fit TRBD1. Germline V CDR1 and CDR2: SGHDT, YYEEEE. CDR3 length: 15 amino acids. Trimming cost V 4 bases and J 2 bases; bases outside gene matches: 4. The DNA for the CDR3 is TGTGCCAGCAGCGCGACAGGGGGCCACACAGATACGCAGTATTTT. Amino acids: CASSATGGHTDTQYF.

The CDR3 region is CASSQDPITGATEAFF. The CDR3 nucleotides read TGTGCCAGCAGCCAAGACCCAATAACAGGGGCCACTGAAGCTTTCTTT. The rearrangement joins TRBV4-2 to TRBJ1-1; TRBD1 matches at 7 bases. CDR1 and CDR2 from the germline V gene are LGHNA and YNFKEQ. CDR3 length: 16 residues. V was clipped by 0 bases and J by 4 bases; unmatched bases: 8.

CDR3 DNA sequence: TGTGCCAGTAGCGCCGGGACAGCAGGAGGGACTGAAGCTTTCTTT. Protein sequence: CASSAGTAGGTEAFF. This sequence joins TRBV19 and TRBJ1-1; TRBD1 aligns across 7 bases. The CDR3 sequence is 15 residues long. Per germline, CDR1 LNHDA and CDR2 SQIVND (reference sequence). The ends lost 6 bases at V and 5 bases at J; junction bases unmatched: 12.

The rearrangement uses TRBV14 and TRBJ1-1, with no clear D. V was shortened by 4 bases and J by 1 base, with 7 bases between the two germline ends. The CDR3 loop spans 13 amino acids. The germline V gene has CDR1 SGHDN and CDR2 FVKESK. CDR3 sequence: CASSLHGNTEAFF. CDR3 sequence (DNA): TGTGCCAGCAGCCTGCACGGGAACACTGAAGCTTTCTTT.

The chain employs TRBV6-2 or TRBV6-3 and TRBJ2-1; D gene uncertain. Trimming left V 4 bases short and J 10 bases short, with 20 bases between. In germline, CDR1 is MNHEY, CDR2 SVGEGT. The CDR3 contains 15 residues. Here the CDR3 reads CASSFPRRLPWEQFF. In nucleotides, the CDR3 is TGTGCCAGCAGTTTCCCCCGCCGGCTCCCCTGGGAGCAGTTCTTC.

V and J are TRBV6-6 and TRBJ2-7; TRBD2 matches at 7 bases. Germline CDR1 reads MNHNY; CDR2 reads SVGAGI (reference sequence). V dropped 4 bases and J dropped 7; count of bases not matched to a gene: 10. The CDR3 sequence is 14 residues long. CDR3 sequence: CASSLGAVRGEQYF. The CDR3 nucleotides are TGTGCCAGCAGTTTGGGAGCGGTGCGGGGGGAGCAGTACTTC.

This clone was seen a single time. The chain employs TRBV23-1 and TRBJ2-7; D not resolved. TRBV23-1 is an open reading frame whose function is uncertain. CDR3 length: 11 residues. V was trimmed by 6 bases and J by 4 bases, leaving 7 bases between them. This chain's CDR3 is CASSTGYEQYF. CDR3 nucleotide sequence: TGCGCCAGCAGCACCGGGTACGAGCAGTACTTC.

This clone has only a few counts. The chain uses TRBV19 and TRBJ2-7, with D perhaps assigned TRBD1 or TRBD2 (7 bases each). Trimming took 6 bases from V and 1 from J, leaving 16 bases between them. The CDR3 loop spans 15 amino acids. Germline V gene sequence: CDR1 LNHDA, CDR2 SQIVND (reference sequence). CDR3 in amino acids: CASRIQGGSSYEQYF. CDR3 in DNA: TGTGCCAGTAGGATCCAGGGGGGGAGTTCCTACGAGCAGTACTTC.

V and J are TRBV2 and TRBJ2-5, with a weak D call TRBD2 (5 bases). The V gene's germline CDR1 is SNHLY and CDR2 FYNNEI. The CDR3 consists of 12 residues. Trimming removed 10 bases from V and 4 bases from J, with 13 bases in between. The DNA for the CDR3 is TGTGCCACTACCTTCGAGGGAGAGACCCAGTACTTC. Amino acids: CATTFEGETQYF.

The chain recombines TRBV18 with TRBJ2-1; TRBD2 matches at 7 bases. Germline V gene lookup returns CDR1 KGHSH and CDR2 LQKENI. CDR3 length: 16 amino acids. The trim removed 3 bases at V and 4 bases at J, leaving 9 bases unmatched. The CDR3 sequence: CASSPKSGTQYNEQFF. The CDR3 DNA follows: TGTGCCAGCTCACCTAAAAGCGGGACCCAGTACAATGAGCAGTTCTTC.

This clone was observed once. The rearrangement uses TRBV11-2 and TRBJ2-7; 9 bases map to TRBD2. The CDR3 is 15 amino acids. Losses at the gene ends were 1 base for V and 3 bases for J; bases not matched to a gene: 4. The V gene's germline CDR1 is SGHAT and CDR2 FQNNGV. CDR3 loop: CASSLGISGSYEQYF. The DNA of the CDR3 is TGTGCCAGCAGCTTAGGTATTAGCGGGAGCTACGAGCAGTACTTC. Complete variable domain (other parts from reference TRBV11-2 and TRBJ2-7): EAGVAQSPRYKIIEKRQSVAFWCNPISGHATLYWYQQILGQGPKLLIQFQNNGVVDDSQLPKDRFSAERLKGVDSTLKIQPAKLEDSAVYLCASSLGISGSYEQYFGPGTRLTVT.

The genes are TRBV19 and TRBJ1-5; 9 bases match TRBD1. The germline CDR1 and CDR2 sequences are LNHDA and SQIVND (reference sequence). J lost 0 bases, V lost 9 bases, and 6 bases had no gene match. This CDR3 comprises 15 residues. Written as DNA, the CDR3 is TGTGCCAGCCGGACAGGGGACGATAGCAATCAGCCCCAGCATTTT. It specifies CASRTGDDSNQPQHF.

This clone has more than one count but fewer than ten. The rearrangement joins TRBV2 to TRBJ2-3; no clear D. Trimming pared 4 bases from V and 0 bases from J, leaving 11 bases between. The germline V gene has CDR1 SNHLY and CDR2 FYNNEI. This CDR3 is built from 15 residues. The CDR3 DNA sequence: TGTGCCAGCAGTGTTAGGACCTTTAGCACAGATACGCAGTATTTT. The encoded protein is CASSVRTFSTDTQYF.

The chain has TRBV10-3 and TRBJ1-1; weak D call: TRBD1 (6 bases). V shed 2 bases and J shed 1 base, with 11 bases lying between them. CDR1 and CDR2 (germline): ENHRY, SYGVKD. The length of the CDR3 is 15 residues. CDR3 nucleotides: TGTGCCATCAGTGAGACGCGGGGGGCGAACACTGAAGCTTTCTTT. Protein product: CAISETRGANTEAFF.

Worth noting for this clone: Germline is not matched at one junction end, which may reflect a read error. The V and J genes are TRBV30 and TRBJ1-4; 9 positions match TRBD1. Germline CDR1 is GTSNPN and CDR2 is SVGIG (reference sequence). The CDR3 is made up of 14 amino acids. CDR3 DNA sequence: TGTGCCTGGAGTCGGGGACAGGGACTTGGAGAAGTTATTTTT. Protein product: CAWSRGQGLGEVIF.

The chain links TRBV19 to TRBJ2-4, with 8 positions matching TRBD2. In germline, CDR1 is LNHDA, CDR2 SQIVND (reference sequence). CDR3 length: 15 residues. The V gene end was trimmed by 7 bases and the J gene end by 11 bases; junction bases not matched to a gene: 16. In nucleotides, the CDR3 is TGTGCCAGTAAAACCCCGGGGGGGTCGCCAGGTGTTCAGTACTTC. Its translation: CASKTPGGSPGVQYF. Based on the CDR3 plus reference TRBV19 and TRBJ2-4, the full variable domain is DGGITQSPKYLFRKEGQNVTLSCEQNLNHDAMYWYRQDPGQGLRLIYYSQIVNDFQKGDIAEGYSVSREKKESFPLTVTSAQKNPTAFYLCASKTPGGSPGVQYFGAGTRLSVL.